The entry below gives a single T cell receptor (beta chain) sequence along with its context. A junction end diverges from the germline sequence, so it may reflect a read error. RNA transcripts were the template for amplifying TCR beta CDR3 regions. Carried out on the TCR CDR3, a first-round RT-PCR used the HTBI primer set. TCRdb re-analysed the multiplex PCR reads in MiXCR, keeping a single row per CDR3 protein. The sample yields some 550,000 distinct CDR3 sequences, around 16% seen once. These data originate in a study of T cells in Graves' hyperthyroidism and ophthalmopathy. CDR3 length equals 16 residues. Germline assignment: CDR1 SEHNR and CDR2 FQNEAQ (reference sequence). Diagnoses were made from clinical symptoms, serum measures (thyroxine and TRAb), thyroid ultrasound and orbital computed tomography.

This TCR came from a woman aged 40 to 50 with Graves' ophthalmopathy. Material: blood. The chain employs TRBV7-9 and TRBJ2-1, with D unresolved. CDR3 region: CASGLTGQVSYNEQFF. CDR3 sequence (DNA): TGTGCCAGCGGCTTAACGGGTCAGGTATCCTACAATGAGCAGTTCTTC. The full variable domain, in which reference TRBV7-9 and TRBJ2-1 provide the parts outside the CDR3, is DTGVSQNPRHKITKRGQNVTFRCDPISEHNRLYWYRQTLGQGPEFLTYFQNEAQLEKSRLLSDRFSAERPKGSFSTLEIQRTEQGDSAMYLCASGLTGQVSYNEQFFGPGTRLTVL.